The T cell receptor beta chain described here comes from a study of shared clonotypes between healthy human individuals. The length of the CDR3 is 14 residues. Germline V gives CDR1 SNHLY, CDR2 FYNNEI. The ends were cut back, 6 bases at V and 1 base at J, with 12 bases in the middle. Several immunoSEQ plates held equal portions of the genomic DNA taken from each subset. Method: immunoSEQ multiplex PCR; TCRdb's copy keeps in-frame clones and lacks some. The table has roughly 450,000 clones, 70% to 80% seen once. Each of the donors was a healthy adult who was HIV-negative and had not had a recent acute infection or vaccination. Donors, without exception, were Caucasian adults residing in Nashville, Tennessee.

The chain has TRBV2 and TRBJ2-5, with D tentatively TRBD1 (5 bases). This sequence was found in a woman aged 40 to 50 in good health. Some clones in this sample may be carry-over from other donors' samples. Sequenced: PBMCs. The CDR3 loop reads CASSTGQGQETQYF. CDR3 nucleotides: TGTGCCAGCAGCACTGGGCAGGGCCAAGAGACCCAGTACTTC.